This T cell receptor (beta chain) was documented in a study of blood T cell repertoires in COVID-19. In the study overall: Samples taken during acute and convalescent COVID-19 were collected in the United States, Italy and Spain.

In the source study's methods: Cell counts per sample came from amplifying reference gene primers. The method was immunoSEQ multiplex PCR; TCRdb's version includes in-frame clones alone and lacks a portion of them. From that table come the V and J calls and clone size; the DNA was used to work out D and trimming. The data show about 230,000 clones, more than 65% seen once. Germline CDR1 reads SGDLS; CDR2 reads YYNGEE. This CDR3 spans 18 amino acids. The trim removed 1 base at V and 5 bases at J, leaving 10 bases unmatched. This clone was recorded only once. The V and J genes are TRBV9 and TRBJ2-2; 11 bases line up with TRBD1. Sequencing used peripheral blood. The TCR comes from a man aged 45 to 65 with active or convalescent COVID-19. CDR3 amino acids: CASSVNTDRGLRTGELFF. The CDR3 bases are TGTGCCAGCAGCGTAAATACGGACAGGGGGCTGAGGACCGGGGAGCTGTTTTTT. Full variable domain (outside the CDR3, taken from reference TRBV9 and TRBJ2-2): DSGVTQTPKHLITATGQRVTLRCSPRSGDLSVYWYQQSLDQGLQFLIQYYNGEERAKGNILERFSAQQFPDLHSELNLSSLELGDSALYFCASSVNTDRGLRTGELFFGEGSRLTVL.